The 20 T cell receptor beta chains below all came from one sample that was sequenced in a study of cytomegalovirus exposure and HLA in healthy donors. PCR was performed using 60 Vbeta and 13 Jbeta primers. Data came from immunoSEQ multiplex PCR; TCRdb stores just in-frame clones and leaves some out. Of approximately 200,000 clones listed, 85% are singletons. Source material: PBMCs. The receptors were sampled from a woman between 50 and 59 years old in good health and CMV-seronegative.

The gene calls are TRBV6-6 and TRBJ2-1; perhaps TRBD1 as D (5 bases). The CDR3 has 11 amino acids. CDR1 is MNHNY, CDR2 SVGAGI, per germline (reference sequence). The V and J ends lost 6 bases and 6 bases respectively, with 6 bases between them. Here the CDR3 reads CASSRANEQFF. In DNA form, the CDR3 reads TGTGCCAGCAGCAGGGCCAATGAGCAGTTCTTC.

V is TRBV5-1 and J is TRBJ2-7, with 7 bases that match TRBD2. Germline-derived CDR1 and CDR2 are SGHRS and YFSETQ. There are 17 residues in the CDR3. The trim removed 2 bases at V and 3 bases at J, leaving 14 bases unmatched. DNA of the CDR3: TGCGCCAGCAGCTTCGGCCCCCGGGACTATACCCTCTACGAGCAGTACTTC. Translated: CASSFGPRDYTLYEQYF.

The chain combines TRBV2 with TRBJ2-4; 10 nucleotides match TRBD2. V trimming: 7 bases; J trimming: 6 bases; junction bases outside the gene matches: 9. CDR3 length: 15 residues. From germline, CDR1 is SNHLY and CDR2 FYNNEI. CDR3 in amino acids: CASKEREGGGNIQYF. CDR3 sequence (DNA): TGTGCCAGCAAGGAGCGGGAGGGGGGGGGAAACATTCAGTACTTC. Full variable domain (rest looked up from reference TRBV2 and TRBJ2-4): EPEVTQTPSHQVTQMGQEVILRCVPISNHLYFYWYRQILGQKVEFLVSFYNNEISEKSEIFDDQFSVERPDGSNFTLKIRSTKLEDSAMYFCASKEREGGGNIQYFGAGTRLSVL.

The chain recombines TRBV6-5 with TRBJ2-1; D is perhaps TRBD2 (6 bases). V was shortened by 2 bases and J by 7 bases, with 12 bases between the two germline ends. This CDR3 region has 14 residues. Germline CDR1 is MNHEY and CDR2 is SVGAGI. This chain's CDR3 is CASSYGGTGNEQFF. The DNA for the CDR3 is TGTGCCAGCAGTTACGGCGGGACGGGAAATGAGCAGTTCTTC.

The rearrangement links TRBV4-3 to TRBJ2-3, with 16 bases that match TRBD2. Germline V gene data show CDR1 as LGHNA and CDR2 as YSLEER. The V and J ends lost 0 bases and 2 bases, in that order; junction bases with no gene match: 5. The CDR3 extends over 19 amino acids. The CDR3 DNA reads TGCGCCAGCAGCCAAGAGTACGGGACTAGCGGGAGGGACACAGATACGCAGTATTTT. Translation gives CASSQEYGTSGRDTDTQYF.

The chain joins TRBV27 to TRBJ2-5, with a possible D match to TRBD1 (6 bases). The DNA end is a closer match to TRBJ2-7, so the J assignment may be wrong. Germline V CDR1 and CDR2: MNHEY, SMNVEV (reference sequence). The CDR3 has 16 amino acids. CDR3 loop: CASSPGTSGAPYEQYF. The CDR3 DNA is TGTGCCAGCAGTCCCGGGACATCTGGGGCACCCTACGAGCAGTACTTC.

The chain recombines TRBV18 with TRBJ2-1; 15 bases map to TRBD2. This CDR3 is 16 amino acids long. Germline assignment: CDR1 KGHSH and CDR2 LQKENI. The V gene end was trimmed by 0 bases and the J gene end by 8 bases; junction bases not matched to a gene: 2. CDR3 DNA sequence: TGTGCCAGCTCACCACCGGGACTAGCGGGAGGATATGAGCAGTTCTTC. This sequence encodes CASSPPGLAGGYEQFF.

The CDR3 DNA sequence: TGCGCCAGCAGCCAAGAGACAGATAACTATGGCTACACCTTC. This gives the protein CASSQETDNYGYTF. The J gene is TRBJ1-2, the V gene TRBV4-3, with a possible D match to TRBD1 (5 bases). This CDR3 spans 14 amino acids. The germline V gene encodes CDR1 LGHNA and CDR2 YSLEER. Trimming removed 0 bases from V and 1 base from J, with 6 bases in between.

This chain uses TRBV19 with TRBJ2-2, with 11 positions matching TRBD2. The V segment lost 3 bases and the J segment 2 bases; nucleotides outside the gene matches: 5. This CDR3 contains 17 residues. CDR1 is LNHDA and CDR2 is SQIVND in the germline V gene (reference sequence). The chain's CDR3 is CASSIVAGGPNTGELFF. Written as DNA, the CDR3 is TGTGCCAGTAGTATCGTAGCGGGAGGGCCCAACACCGGGGAGCTGTTTTTT.

This clone was seen more than once but under ten times. This chain connects TRBV5-8 to TRBJ2-3; 8 bases line up with TRBD1. Germline CDR1 reads SGHTS; CDR2 reads YDEGEE. The CDR3 sequence is 17 residues long. Trimming cost V 5 bases and J 1 base; bases outside gene matches: 12. CDR3 in DNA: TGTGCCAGCAGTCGGGACAGGACTTTCCTCGGCACAGATACGCAGTATTTT. Encoded protein: CASSRDRTFLGTDTQYF.

This clone was picked up a small number of times. The CDR3 DNA reads as TGTGCCACCAGCAGAGTCGCGGGGGGGTACACTGAAGCTTTCTTT. Encoded protein: CATSRVAGGYTEAFF. The chain joins TRBV15 to TRBJ1-1; a weak D match, TRBD1 (5 bases). There are 15 residues in the CDR3. Germline V lookup: CDR1 LNHNV, CDR2 YYDKDF (reference sequence). V lost 1 base to trimming and J lost 3 bases, with 12 bases between them. Filled out from reference TRBV15 and TRBJ1-1, the complete variable domain reads DAMVIQNPRYQVTQFGKPVTLSCSQTLNHNVMYWYQQKSSQAPKLLFHYYDKDFNNEADTPDNFQSRRPNTSFCFLDIRSPGLGDTAMYLCATSRVAGGYTEAFFGQGTRLTVV.

In this sample, this clone turned up a few times. The CDR3 coding sequence is TGCGCCAGCAGCTTCGGACTAGCGGGACCCTACAATGAGCAGTTCTTC. This gives the protein CASSFGLAGPYNEQFF. The chain employs TRBV5-1 and TRBJ2-1; 12 bases line up with TRBD2. With 2 bases clipped from V and 2 bases from J, the junction kept 2 bases outside the gene matches. The CDR3 runs 16 residues. Germline CDR1 SGHRS, CDR2 YFSETQ.

This clone was found once. This rearrangement joins TRBV18 to TRBJ2-1; tentatively, D is TRBD1 (5 bases). The V end lost 3 bases, the J end lost 9 bases, and 18 bases lay between the germline ends. There are 15 residues in the CDR3. The germline gives CDR1 KGHSH, CDR2 LQKENI. Written as DNA, the CDR3 is TGTGCCAGCTCACCTTTGACATTAGGGGTGAGTGAGCAGTTCTTC. Protein sequence: CASSPLTLGVSEQFF.

The chain combines TRBV5-1 with TRBJ2-3, with D uncertain. The germline V and J ends were trimmed by 5 bases and 6 bases, with 7 bases remaining between them. CDR1 and CDR2 from the germline V gene are SGHRS and YFSETQ. The CDR3 has 11 residues. The CDR3: CASSDSDTQYF. The CDR3 DNA follows: TGCGCCAGCAGTGACTCGGATACGCAGTATTTT.

The genes are TRBV5-1 and TRBJ2-5; weak D call: TRBD1 (6 bases). The germline V gene encodes CDR1 SGHRS and CDR2 YFSETQ. V lost 3 bases, J lost 6 bases, and 15 bases lay in between. The CDR3 totals 14 residues. The CDR3 nucleotides read TGCGCCAGCAGCTCGCATCAGGGGAGCAAGACCCAGTACTTC. The encoded protein is CASSSHQGSKTQYF.

V and J are TRBV30 and TRBJ1-4; no definite D call. V gave up 4 bases and J gave up 8 bases, with 26 bases separating them. Looked up from germline, CDR1 is GTSNPN and CDR2 is SVGIG (reference sequence). This CDR3 spans 17 amino acids. CDR3 protein: CAWNTAAPLKLQEKLFF. CDR3 DNA sequence: TGTGCCTGGAACACAGCTGCTCCCCTTAAACTGCAGGAAAAACTGTTTTTT.

This clone came up once. V usage is TRBV30 and J usage is TRBJ2-5, with 13 bases matching TRBD2. There are 17 residues in the CDR3. Germline V gives CDR1 GTSNPN, CDR2 SVGIG (reference sequence). The trim removed 5 bases at V and 6 bases at J, leaving 15 bases unmatched. The CDR3 DNA reads TGTGCCTGGTCAGGTACAGGGACTAGCGGGGAGAAAAAGACCCAGTACTTC. This encodes CAWSGTGTSGEKKTQYF.

Only one count was recorded for this clone. The chain employs TRBV5-1 and TRBJ2-3; 9 bases are shared with TRBD1. Trimming at V came to 0 bases and at J to 3 bases, leaving 2 bases not matched to a gene. The CDR3 contains 15 residues. Germline V gene sequence: CDR1 SGHRS, CDR2 YFSETQ. DNA of the CDR3: TGCGCCAGCAGCTTGGGGGGACAGGGAACAGATACGCAGTATTTT. This codes for CASSLGGQGTDTQYF.

The rearrangement uses TRBV19 and TRBJ1-1, with 9 bases fitting TRBD1. Germline V gene sequence: CDR1 LNHDA, CDR2 SQIVND (reference sequence). With V trimmed by 3 bases and J by 6 bases, 11 bases remained unmatched. The CDR3 has 16 amino acids. CDR3: CASSIGGTGMFAEAFF. In nucleotides, the CDR3 is TGTGCCAGTAGTATTGGCGGGACAGGGATGTTTGCTGAAGCTTTCTTT.

Concerning this clone itself: Compared with germline, one end of the junction differs, possibly owing to a read error. The genes are TRBV7-9 and TRBJ2-5, with D maybe TRBD2 (6 bases). From germline, CDR1 is SEHNR and CDR2 FQNEAQ (reference sequence). The length of the CDR3 is 16 residues. CDR3 in amino acids: CSSSRWDGSQSETQYF. As DNA, the CDR3 is TGTTCCAGCAGCCGCTGGGACGGGAGCCAATCAGAGACCCAGTACTTC.